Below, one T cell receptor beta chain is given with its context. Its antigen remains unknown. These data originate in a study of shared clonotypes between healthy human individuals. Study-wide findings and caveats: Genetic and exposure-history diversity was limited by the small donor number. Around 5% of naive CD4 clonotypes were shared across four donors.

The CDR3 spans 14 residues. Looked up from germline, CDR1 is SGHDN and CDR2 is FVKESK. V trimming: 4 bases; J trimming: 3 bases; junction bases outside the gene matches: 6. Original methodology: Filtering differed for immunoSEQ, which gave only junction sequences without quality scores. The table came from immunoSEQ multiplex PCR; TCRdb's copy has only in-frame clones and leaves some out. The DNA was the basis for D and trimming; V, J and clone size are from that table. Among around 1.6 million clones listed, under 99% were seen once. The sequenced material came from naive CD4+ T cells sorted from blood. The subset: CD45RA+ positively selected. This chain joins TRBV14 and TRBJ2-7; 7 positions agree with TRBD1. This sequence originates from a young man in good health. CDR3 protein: CASSPRPGGYEQYF. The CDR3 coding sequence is TGTGCCAGCAGCCCTCGCCCAGGGGGCTACGAGCAGTACTTC.